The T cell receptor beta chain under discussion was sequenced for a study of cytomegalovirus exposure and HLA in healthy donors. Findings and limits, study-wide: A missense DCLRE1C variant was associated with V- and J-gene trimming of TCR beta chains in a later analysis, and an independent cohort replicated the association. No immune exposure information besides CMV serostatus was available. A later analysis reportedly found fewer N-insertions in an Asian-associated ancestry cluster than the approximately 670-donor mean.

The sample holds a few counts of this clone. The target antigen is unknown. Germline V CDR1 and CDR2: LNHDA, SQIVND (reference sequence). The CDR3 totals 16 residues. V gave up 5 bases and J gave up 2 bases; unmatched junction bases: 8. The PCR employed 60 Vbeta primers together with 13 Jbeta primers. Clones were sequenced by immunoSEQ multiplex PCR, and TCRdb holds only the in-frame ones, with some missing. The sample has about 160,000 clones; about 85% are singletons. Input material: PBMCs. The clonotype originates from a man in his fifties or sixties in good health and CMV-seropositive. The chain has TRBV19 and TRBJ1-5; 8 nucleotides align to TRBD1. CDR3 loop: CASSPSRGPRNQPQHF. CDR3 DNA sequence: TGTGCCAGTAGTCCGTCCAGGGGGCCTCGCAATCAGCCCCAGCATTTT.